The next 19 T cell receptor beta chains were all read from a single sample in a study of metastatic and nonmetastatic thyroid tumors. There were no patients who had received any treatment before thyroid surgery. TCRdb reanalyzed the PCR reads via MiXCR. Here the sample spans more than 20,000 clones, over 10% being singletons. Sample: blood. The receptors shown here come from a female donor with papillary thyroid cancer or a benign thyroid nodule (not recorded which). Some clones in this sample may be carry-over from other donors' samples.

This clone was observed many times. The chain is built from TRBV28 and TRBJ1-1; D is uncertain. Germline loops: CDR1 MDHEN, CDR2 SYDVKM. The CDR3 contains 12 residues. The V end was cut by 7 bases, the J end by 3 bases, with 9 bases between. CDR3 bases: TGTGCCAGCACGCGGGTCGACACTGAAGCTTTCTTT. This translates into CASTRVDTEAFF.

Ten or more counts support this clone. The rearrangement joins TRBV20-1 to TRBJ2-1; the D gene is possibly TRBD2 (6 bases). The germline V gene has CDR1 DFQATT and CDR2 SNEGSKA (reference sequence). V was clipped by 2 bases and J by 7 bases, with 15 bases between them. CDR3 size: 14 residues. The CDR3 region is CSARSPGLVNEQFF. CDR3 nucleotide sequence: TGCAGTGCTAGAAGTCCGGGACTCGTTAATGAGCAGTTCTTC.

This clone was seen ten or more times. The V and J genes are TRBV18 and TRBJ2-1, with 7 bases that match TRBD1. The CDR3 extends over 16 amino acids. V dropped 4 bases and J dropped 0; count of bases not matched to a gene: 6. CDR1 and CDR2 from the germline V gene are KGHSH and LQKENI. The CDR3: CASSQRQGLSYNEQFF. The CDR3 DNA reads TGTGCCAGCTCACAGAGACAGGGTCTCTCCTACAATGAGCAGTTCTTC.

There are many counts of this clone. The chain couples TRBV5-1 to TRBJ1-1; 8 bases match TRBD1. V shed 3 bases, J shed 1 base, and the junction held 5 bases outside the gene matches. Germline CDR1 SGHRS, CDR2 YFSETQ. CDR3 length equals 15 residues. The CDR3 bases are TGCGCCAGCAGCTCCCCCGACAGGGGGAACACTGAAGCTTTCTTT. It translates to CASSSPDRGNTEAFF.

The chain has TRBV28 and TRBJ2-7, with D possibly matching TRBD2 (6 bases). The CDR3 contains 14 residues. Germline V gene sequence: CDR1 MDHEN, CDR2 SYDVKM. Trimming stripped 6 bases from V and 2 bases from J, with 14 bases between. For the CDR3, the DNA is TGTGCCAGCAGGCCTCGAGGGGAGGCCTACGAGCAGTACTTC. Encoded protein: CASRPRGEAYEQYF.

This clone was detected many times. The V and J genes are TRBV20-1 and TRBJ2-3; 9 nucleotides line up with TRBD2. This CDR3 has 14 residues. Per germline, CDR1 DFQATT and CDR2 SNEGSKA (reference sequence). With 4 bases clipped from V and 4 bases from J, the junction kept 6 bases outside the gene matches. For the CDR3, the DNA is TGCAGTGCTAACCCAGCGGGAGGTGCAGATACGCAGTATTTT. As protein: CSANPAGGADTQYF.

The chain joins TRBV9 to TRBJ2-5; 8 bases map to TRBD2. V trimming: 5 bases; J trimming: 1 base; junction bases outside the gene matches: 22. This CDR3 contains 20 residues. The germline CDR1 and CDR2 sequences are SGDLS and YYNGEE. DNA of the CDR3: TGTGCCAGCAGTGGTCAGGGAGTCCGCGGTAGCGGGGTGATCCAAGAGACCCAGTACTTC. Its translation is CASSGQGVRGSGVIQETQYF.

In its sample, this clone was seen many times. The chain is built from TRBV10-3 and TRBJ1-1; D unresolved. The CDR3 totals 16 residues. The V end lost 0 bases, the J end lost 6 bases, and 17 bases lay between the germline ends. CDR1 ENHRY and CDR2 SYGVKD come from the germline V gene. CDR3 amino acids: CAISESKGRGWAEAFF. DNA for the CDR3: TGTGCCATCAGTGAGTCGAAAGGTCGTGGGTGGGCTGAAGCTTTCTTT.

The chain has TRBV7-8 and TRBJ2-4; D possibly matches TRBD1 or TRBD2 (5 bases each). With 2 bases removed from V and 0 bases from J, the gap between germline ends came to 11 bases. This CDR3 comprises 16 residues. Germline assignment: CDR1 SGHVS and CDR2 FQNEAQ. The CDR3 here is CASSLYGGLAKNIQYF. In DNA, the CDR3 is TGTGCCAGCAGCTTATATGGGGGTCTAGCCAAAAACATTCAGTACTTC.

The chain recombines TRBV20-1 with TRBJ2-1; 9 bases align to TRBD1. The V and J ends lost 2 bases and 6 bases, in that order; junction bases with no gene match: 5. Germline-derived CDR1 and CDR2 are DFQATT and SNEGSKA (reference sequence). This CDR3 spans 14 amino acids. The CDR3 region has the DNA TGCAGTGCTAGACCGGACAGGGGTATCAATGAGCAGTTCTTC. Protein: CSARPDRGINEQFF.

This clone was seen many times. The same CDR3 arises from other DNA sequences in this sample as well. V and J are TRBV10-3 and TRBJ2-4, with 7 nucleotides matching TRBD1. CDR3 length: 17 residues. V shed 4 bases and J 0 bases; nucleotides not matched to a gene: 9. Germline V lookup: CDR1 ENHRY, CDR2 SYGVKD. The CDR3 region has the DNA TGTGCCATCAGTGGAGCACAGGGGCCATTAGCCAAAAACATTCAGTACTTC. This translates into CAISGAQGPLAKNIQYF.

This clone was detected a few times. The J gene is TRBJ1-2, the V gene TRBV6-1; possibly TRBD1 for D (6 bases). Germline assignment: CDR1 MNHNS and CDR2 SASEGT. CDR3 length: 14 residues. V lost 3 bases, J lost 4 bases, and 12 bases lay in between. As DNA, the CDR3 is TGTGCCAGCAGTGAGGGGGAGGGGGGCTATGGCTACACCTTC. It is translated as CASSEGEGGYGYTF.

This clone has a handful of counts. The CDR3 reads CASSDRGHEQYF. CDR3 in DNA: TGTGCCAGCAGTGACCGGGGGCATGAGCAGTACTTC. The chain uses TRBV6-1 and TRBJ2-7; the D call may be TRBD1 or TRBD2 (6 bases each). The CDR3 is made up of 12 amino acids. V lost 3 bases and J 7 bases, leaving 10 bases between the germline ends. The V gene's germline CDR1 is MNHNS and CDR2 SASEGT.

This clone was detected only a few times. The J gene is TRBJ2-1, the V gene TRBV5-1; TRBD2 matches 8 bases. The CDR3 runs to 15 residues. Germline assignment: CDR1 SGHRS and CDR2 YFSETQ. The ends lost 1 base at V and 4 bases at J; junction bases unmatched: 4. This CDR3 reads CASSLRGGLYNEQFF. CDR3 coding DNA: TGCGCCAGCAGCTTGCGGGGGGGCCTTTACAATGAGCAGTTCTTC.

Remarks on this clone: Without the conserved terminal phenylalanine or tryptophan, this CDR3 likely stems from a read error. The V call is TRBV27, the J call TRBJ2-3; TRBD2 matches 8 bases. There are 16 residues in the CDR3. The V and J ends lost 6 bases and 7 bases, in that order; junction bases with no gene match: 15. In germline, CDR1 is MNHEY, CDR2 SMNVEV (reference sequence). Here the CDR3 DNA reads TGTGCCAGCAGCCGGGTAGCGGGATGGCCTGGAAATACGCAGTATTCT. Its translation is CASSRVAGWPGNTQYS.

This clone was seen only a few times. The CDR3 DNA is TGTGCCAGCAGGGAGGACGGGGGAAAAAACACTGAAGCTTTCTTT. It codes for CASREDGGKNTEAFF. This chain connects TRBV6-1 to TRBJ1-1; tentatively, D is TRBD1 (5 bases). Germline-derived CDR1 and CDR2 are MNHNS and SASEGT. The CDR3 consists of 15 residues. V was clipped by 6 bases and J by 2 bases, with 16 bases between them.

Sample share makes this clone medium-sized. The chain carries TRBV6-2 or TRBV6-3 and TRBJ2-7; D remains unclear. V was shortened by 4 bases and J by 2 bases, with 6 bases between the two germline ends. The CDR3 spans 12 residues. Germline CDR1 MNHEY, CDR2 SVGEGT. CDR3 sequence: CASSSLPYEQYF. CDR3 nucleotides: TGTGCCAGCAGTTCCCTCCCCTACGAGCAGTACTTC.

There are many counts of this clone. This chain uses TRBV12-3 or TRBV12-4 with TRBJ1-5, with D perhaps TRBD1 (5 bases). The V gene lost 10 bases and the J gene lost 5 bases, with 15 bases spanning the gap. The CDR3 extends over 13 amino acids. The CDR3 here is CATQQGPDQPQHF. The CDR3 bases are TGTGCCACCCAGCAGGGACCCGATCAGCCCCAGCATTTT.

This clone was observed many times. The V call is TRBV3-1, the J call TRBJ2-2; D gene uncertain. V lost 6 bases and J lost 2, with 10 bases in between. Germline CDR1 and CDR2: LGHDT and YNNKEL (reference sequence). The CDR3 is 14 residues long. The CDR3 nucleotides are TGTGCCAGCAGGAAAGCGAAAAACACCGGGGAGCTGTTTTTT. Its protein product is CASRKAKNTGELFF. The full variable domain, rest sourced from reference TRBV3-1 and TRBJ2-2, is DTAVSQTPKYLVTQMGNDKSIKCEQNLGHDTMYWYKQDSKKFLKIMFSYNNKELIINETVPNRFSPKSPDKAHLNLHINSLELGDSAVYFCASRKAKNTGELFFGEGSRLTVL.